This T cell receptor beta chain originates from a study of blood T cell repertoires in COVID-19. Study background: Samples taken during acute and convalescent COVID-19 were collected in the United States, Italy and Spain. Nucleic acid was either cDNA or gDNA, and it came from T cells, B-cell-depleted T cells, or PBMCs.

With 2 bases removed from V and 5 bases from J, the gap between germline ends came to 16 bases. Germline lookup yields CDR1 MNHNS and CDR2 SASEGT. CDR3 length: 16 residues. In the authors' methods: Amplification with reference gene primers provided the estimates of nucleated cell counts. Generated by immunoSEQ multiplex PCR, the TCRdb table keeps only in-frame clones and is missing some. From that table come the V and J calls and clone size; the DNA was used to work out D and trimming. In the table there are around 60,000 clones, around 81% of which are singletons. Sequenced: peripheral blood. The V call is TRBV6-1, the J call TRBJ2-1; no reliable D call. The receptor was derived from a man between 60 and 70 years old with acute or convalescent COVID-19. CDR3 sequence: CASSEPMALLNNEQFF. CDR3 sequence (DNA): TGTGCCAGCAGTGAACCTATGGCACTACTCAACAATGAGCAGTTCTTC.